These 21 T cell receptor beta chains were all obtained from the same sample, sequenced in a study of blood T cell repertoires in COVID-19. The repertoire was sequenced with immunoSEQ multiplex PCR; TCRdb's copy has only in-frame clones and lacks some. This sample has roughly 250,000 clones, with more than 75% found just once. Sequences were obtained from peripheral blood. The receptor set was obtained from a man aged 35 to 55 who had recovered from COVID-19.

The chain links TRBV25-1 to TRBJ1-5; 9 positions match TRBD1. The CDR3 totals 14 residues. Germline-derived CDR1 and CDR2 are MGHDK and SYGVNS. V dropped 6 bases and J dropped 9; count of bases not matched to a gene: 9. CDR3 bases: TGTGCCAGCAGCGGGACAGGGCAGCGTTGGCCCCAGCATTTT. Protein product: CASSGTGQRWPQHF.

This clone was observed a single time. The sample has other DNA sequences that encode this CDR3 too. The CDR3 DNA reads as TGTGCCAGTAGTATTCGACAGGGGGGGACCGGGGAGCTGTTTTTT. This gives the protein CASSIRQGGTGELFF. The chain recombines TRBV19 with TRBJ2-2; TRBD1 aligns across 9 bases. This CDR3 contains 15 residues. With V trimmed by 3 bases and J by 5 bases, 4 bases remained unmatched. CDR1 and CDR2 (germline): LNHDA, SQIVND (reference sequence).

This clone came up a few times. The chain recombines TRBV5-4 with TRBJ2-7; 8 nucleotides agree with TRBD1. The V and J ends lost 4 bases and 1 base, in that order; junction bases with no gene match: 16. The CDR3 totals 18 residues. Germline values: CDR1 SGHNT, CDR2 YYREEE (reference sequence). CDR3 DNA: TGTGCCAGCAGCCCCGAACGGGGTGGACAGGGTCTATCCTACGAGCAGTACTTC. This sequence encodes CASSPERGGQGLSYEQYF. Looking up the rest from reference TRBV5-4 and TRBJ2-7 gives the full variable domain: ETGVTQSPTHLIKTRGQQVTLRCSSQSGHNTVSWYQQALGQGPQFIFQYYREEENGRGNFPPRFSGLQFPNYSSELNVNALELDDSALYLCASSPERGGQGLSYEQYFGPGTRLTVT.

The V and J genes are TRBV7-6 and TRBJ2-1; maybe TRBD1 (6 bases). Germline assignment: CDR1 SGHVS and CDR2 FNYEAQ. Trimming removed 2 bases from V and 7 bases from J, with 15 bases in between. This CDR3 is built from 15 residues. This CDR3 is CASSLRQAVTNEQFF. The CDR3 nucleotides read TGTGCCAGCAGCTTACGACAGGCGGTTACAAATGAGCAGTTCTTC. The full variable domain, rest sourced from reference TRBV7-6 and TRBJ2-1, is GAGVSQSPRYKVTKRGQDVALRCDPISGHVSLYWYRQALGQGPEFLTYFNYEAQQDKSGLPNDRFSAERPEGSISTLTIQRTEQRDSAMYRCASSLRQAVTNEQFFGPGTRLTVL.

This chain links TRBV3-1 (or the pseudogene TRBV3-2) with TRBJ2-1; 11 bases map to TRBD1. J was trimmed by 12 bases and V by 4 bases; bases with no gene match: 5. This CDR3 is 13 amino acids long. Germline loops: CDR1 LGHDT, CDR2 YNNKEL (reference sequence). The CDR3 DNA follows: TGTGCCAGCAGCCTAGGACAGGGGGCTCGGCAGTTCTTC. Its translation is CASSLGQGARQFF.

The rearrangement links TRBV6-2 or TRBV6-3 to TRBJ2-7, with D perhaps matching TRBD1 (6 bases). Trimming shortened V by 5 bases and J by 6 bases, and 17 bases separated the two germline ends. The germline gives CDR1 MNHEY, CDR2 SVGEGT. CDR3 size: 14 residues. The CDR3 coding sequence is TGTGCCAGCAGTGTTGGGGGCGGGCTCTCCGAGCAGTACTTC. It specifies CASSVGGGLSEQYF.

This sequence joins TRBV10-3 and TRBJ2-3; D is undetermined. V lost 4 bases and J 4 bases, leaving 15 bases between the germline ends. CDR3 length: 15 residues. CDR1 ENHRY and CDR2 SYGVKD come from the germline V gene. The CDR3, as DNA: TGTGCCATCAGTGTTGAGTGGAAGAGCGCAGATACGCAGTATTTT. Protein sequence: CAISVEWKSADTQYF.

This chain's CDR3 is CASSSQGSPLHF. DNA of the CDR3: TGTGCCAGCAGTTCCCAGGGTTCACCCCTCCACTTT. The chain carries TRBV12-3 or TRBV12-4 and TRBJ1-6; D may be TRBD1 (5 bases). The CDR3 sequence is 12 residues long. Trimming removed 4 bases from V and 9 bases from J, with 7 bases in between.

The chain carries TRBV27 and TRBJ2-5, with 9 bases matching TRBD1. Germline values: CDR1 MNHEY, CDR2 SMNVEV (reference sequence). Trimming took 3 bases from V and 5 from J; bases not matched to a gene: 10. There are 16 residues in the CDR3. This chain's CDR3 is CASSFSGTGRRETQYF. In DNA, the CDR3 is TGTGCCAGCAGTTTCAGCGGGACAGGGCGTAGGGAGACCCAGTACTTC.

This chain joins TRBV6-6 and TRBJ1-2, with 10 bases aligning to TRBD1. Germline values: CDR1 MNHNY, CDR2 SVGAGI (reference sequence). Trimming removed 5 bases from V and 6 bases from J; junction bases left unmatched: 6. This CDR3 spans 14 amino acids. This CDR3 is CASSKTGGADGYTF. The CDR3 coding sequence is TGTGCCAGCAGTAAGACAGGGGGCGCGGATGGCTACACCTTC.

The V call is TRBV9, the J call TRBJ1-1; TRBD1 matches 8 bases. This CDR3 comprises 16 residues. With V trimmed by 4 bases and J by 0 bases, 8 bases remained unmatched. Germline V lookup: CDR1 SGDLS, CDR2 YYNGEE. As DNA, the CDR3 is TGTGCCAGCAGCCCACCGGACAGGGTCATGAACACTGAAGCTTTCTTT. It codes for CASSPPDRVMNTEAFF.

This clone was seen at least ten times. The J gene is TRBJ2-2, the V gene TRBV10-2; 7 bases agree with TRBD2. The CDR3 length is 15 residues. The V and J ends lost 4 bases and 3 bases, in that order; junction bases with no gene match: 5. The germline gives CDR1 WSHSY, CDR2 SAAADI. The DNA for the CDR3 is TGCGCCAGCAGTGTGGCTAGCGGATACACCGGGGAGCTGTTTTTT. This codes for CASSVASGYTGELFF.

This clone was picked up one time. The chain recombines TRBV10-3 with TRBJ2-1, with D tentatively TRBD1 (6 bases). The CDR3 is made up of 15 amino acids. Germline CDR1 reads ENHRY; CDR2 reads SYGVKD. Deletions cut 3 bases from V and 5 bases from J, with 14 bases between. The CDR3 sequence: CAISDPTQGHNEQFF. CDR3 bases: TGTGCCATCAGTGACCCTACCCAGGGGCACAATGAGCAGTTCTTC.

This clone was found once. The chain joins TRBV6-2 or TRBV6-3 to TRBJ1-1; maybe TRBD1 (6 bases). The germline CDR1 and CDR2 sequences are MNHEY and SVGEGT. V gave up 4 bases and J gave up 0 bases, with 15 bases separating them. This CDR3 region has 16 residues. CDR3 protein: CASSSTGRGVNTEAFF. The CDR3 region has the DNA TGTGCCAGCAGTTCTACAGGGAGGGGCGTGAACACTGAAGCTTTCTTT.

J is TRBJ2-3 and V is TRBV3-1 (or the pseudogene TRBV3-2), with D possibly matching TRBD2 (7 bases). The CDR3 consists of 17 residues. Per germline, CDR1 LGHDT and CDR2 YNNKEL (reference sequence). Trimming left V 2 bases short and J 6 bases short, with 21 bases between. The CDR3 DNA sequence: TGTGCCAGCAGCCAACGGCGGGGGCCGTATCGAGGGGATACGCAGTATTTT. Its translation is CASSQRRGPYRGDTQYF.

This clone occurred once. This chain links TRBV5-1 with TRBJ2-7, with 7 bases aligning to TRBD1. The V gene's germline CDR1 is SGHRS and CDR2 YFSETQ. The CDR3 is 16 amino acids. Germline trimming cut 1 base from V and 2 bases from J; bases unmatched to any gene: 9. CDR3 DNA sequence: TGCGCCAGCAGCTTGAGTGTGCAGGGACAGCCCTACGAGCAGTACTTC. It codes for CASSLSVQGQPYEQYF.

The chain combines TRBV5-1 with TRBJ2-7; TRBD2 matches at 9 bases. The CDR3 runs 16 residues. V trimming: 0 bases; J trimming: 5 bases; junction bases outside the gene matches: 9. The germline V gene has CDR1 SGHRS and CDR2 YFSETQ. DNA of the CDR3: TGCGCCAGCAGCTTGGGTGGGGCTAGCGGGGTCAACGAGCAGTACTTC. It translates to CASSLGGASGVNEQYF.

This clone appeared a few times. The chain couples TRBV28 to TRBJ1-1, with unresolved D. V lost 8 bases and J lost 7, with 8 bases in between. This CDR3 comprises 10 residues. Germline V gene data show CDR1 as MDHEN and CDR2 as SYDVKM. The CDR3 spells CASGGGEAFF. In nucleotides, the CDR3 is TGTGCCAGCGGAGGCGGTGAAGCTTTCTTT.

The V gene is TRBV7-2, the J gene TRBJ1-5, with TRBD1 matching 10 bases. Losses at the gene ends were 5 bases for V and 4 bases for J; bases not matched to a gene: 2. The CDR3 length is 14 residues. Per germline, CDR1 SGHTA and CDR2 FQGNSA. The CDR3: CASSEDRGNQPQHF. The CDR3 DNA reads TGTGCCAGCAGCGAGGACAGGGGGAATCAGCCCCAGCATTTT.

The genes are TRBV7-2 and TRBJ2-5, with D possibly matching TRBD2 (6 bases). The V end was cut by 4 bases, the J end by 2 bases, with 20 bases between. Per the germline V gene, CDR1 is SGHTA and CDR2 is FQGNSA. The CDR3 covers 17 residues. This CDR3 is CASSYGGTGWLQETQYF. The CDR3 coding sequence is TGTGCCAGCAGCTATGGAGGGACTGGATGGTTACAAGAGACCCAGTACTTC.

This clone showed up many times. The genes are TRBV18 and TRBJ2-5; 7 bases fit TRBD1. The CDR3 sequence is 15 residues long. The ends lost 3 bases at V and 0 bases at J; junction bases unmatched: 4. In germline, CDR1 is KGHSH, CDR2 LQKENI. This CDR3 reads CASSPSDRDQETQYF. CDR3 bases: TGTGCCAGCTCACCGAGTGACAGGGACCAAGAGACCCAGTACTTC.